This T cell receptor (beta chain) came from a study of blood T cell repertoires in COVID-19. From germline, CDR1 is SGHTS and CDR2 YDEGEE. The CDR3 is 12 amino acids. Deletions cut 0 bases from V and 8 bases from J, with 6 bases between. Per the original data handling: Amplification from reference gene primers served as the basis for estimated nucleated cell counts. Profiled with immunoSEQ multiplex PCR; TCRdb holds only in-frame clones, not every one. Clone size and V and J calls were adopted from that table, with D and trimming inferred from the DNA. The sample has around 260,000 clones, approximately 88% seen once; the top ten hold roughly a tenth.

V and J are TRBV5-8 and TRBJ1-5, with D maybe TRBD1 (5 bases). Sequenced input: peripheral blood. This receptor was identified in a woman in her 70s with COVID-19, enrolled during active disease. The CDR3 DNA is TGTGCCAGCAGCTTGGCGGGGGAGCCCCAGCATTTT. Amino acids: CASSLAGEPQHF.